This T cell receptor beta chain was identified in a study of chemoradiotherapy in HPV16-positive cancers. The wider study: Candidate HPV-specific T-cell clones and common TCR motifs came from functional assays in a couple of HPV16-positive patients. Whole-study findings and limits: Candidate HPV-specific clones and E7-related TCR motifs grew in tumor during treatment. Better recurrence-free survival went with HPV-responsive T-cell expansion in HPV16-positive patients.

Repeated repertoire sampling spanned the course of chemoradiotherapy. The CDR3 covers 16 residues. V trimming: 5 bases; J trimming: 7 bases; junction bases outside the gene matches: 9. Germline-derived CDR1 and CDR2 are SEHNR and FQNEAQ (reference sequence). The data were produced by immunoSEQ multiplex PCR, yet TCRdb's version contains in-frame clones alone and is incomplete. Of 2,500 to 3,000 clones in the sample, around 88% are singletons; the top ten hold 3% to 4%. On this clone: Its target is unknown.

This receptor was taken from a human donor with HPV-associated anogenital cancer. The specimen was tumor tissue, collected from a patient who underwent chemoradiotherapy. The chain joins TRBV7-9 to TRBJ2-2; TRBD1 matches 11 bases. CDR3 in amino acids: CASSPWTGGLDGELFF. The DNA for the CDR3 is TGTGCCAGCAGCCCTTGGACAGGGGGCTTGGACGGGGAGCTGTTTTTT.